These 13 T cell receptor beta chains came from one sample sequenced in a study of naive and memory T cell subsets. Amplification of ligated cDNA took four PCR rounds with SP2 and nested alpha and beta constant primers. Using its own MiXCR run on the 5' RACE reads, TCRdb lists one record per CDR3 protein. The sample holds 55,000 to 65,000 distinct CDR3 sequences, 6% to 8.5% seen once. TCR cDNA received a 3' ligated oligonucleotide that carried a UMI. These receptor sequences come from a female donor in good health.

The V and J genes are TRBV9 and TRBJ1-1; D is perhaps TRBD1 (6 bases). From germline, CDR1 is SGDLS and CDR2 YYNGEE. This CDR3 contains 17 residues. V was shortened by 0 bases and J by 4 bases, with 19 bases between the two germline ends. The CDR3 is CASSVALGGAGATEAFF. The CDR3 DNA reads as TGTGCCAGCAGCGTAGCCCTGGGGGGCGCTGGGGCCACTGAAGCTTTCTTT.

This clonotype was observed many times. The CDR3 loop is CSARPLGTSLNTGELFF. The CDR3 DNA sequence: TGCAGTGCTAGGCCCCTTGGGACTAGCTTGAACACCGGGGAGCTGTTTTTT. V and J are TRBV20-1 and TRBJ2-2; 9 nucleotides match TRBD2. After removal of 3 bases from V and 1 base from J, the junction contained 9 bases not matched to a gene. Germline V lookup: CDR1 DFQATT, CDR2 SNEGSKA (reference sequence). There are 17 residues in the CDR3.

This clonotype has just a few counts. V usage is TRBV12-3 or TRBV12-4 and J usage is TRBJ2-3, with no clear D. V was shortened by 1 base and J by 4 bases, with 6 bases between the two germline ends. The CDR3 is made up of 13 amino acids. The CDR3 here is CASSLGGADTQYF. Here the CDR3 DNA reads TGTGCCAGCAGTTTAGGGGGTGCAGATACGCAGTATTTT.

This clonotype is labeled medium-sized (0.01 to 0.1%). The V gene is TRBV7-9, the J gene TRBJ1-6; D unclear. Trimming stripped 5 bases from V and 7 bases from J, with 15 bases between. Germline CDR1 SEHNR, CDR2 FQNEAQ (reference sequence). The CDR3 runs 15 residues. This CDR3 is CASSPSGSLNSPLHF. CDR3 nucleotide sequence: TGTGCCAGCAGCCCGTCGGGGTCCTTAAATTCACCCCTCCACTTT.

This clonotype was observed at least ten times. The chain joins TRBV29-1 to TRBJ1-4; D perhaps matches TRBD1 (5 bases). There are 13 residues in the CDR3. CDR1 is SQVTM and CDR2 is ANQGSEA in the germline V gene. V was clipped by 0 bases and J by 7 bases, with 9 bases between them. The DNA for the CDR3 is TGCAGCGTTGAAGAAGGCGGGGGTGAAAAACTGTTTTTT. Translation: CSVEEGGGEKLFF. Full variable domain (outside the CDR3, taken from reference TRBV29-1 and TRBJ1-4): SAVISQKPSRDICQRGTSLTIQCQVDSQVTMMFWYRQQPGQSLTLIATANQGSEATYESGFVIDKFPISRPNLTFSTLTVSNMSPEDSSIYLCSVEEGGGEKLFFGSGTQLSVL.

This clonotype was seen a few times. The rearrangement links TRBV4-1 to TRBJ2-1; weak D call: TRBD2 (5 bases). Looked up from germline, CDR1 is MGHRA and CDR2 is YSYEKL. The CDR3 is made up of 14 amino acids. V gave up 4 bases and J gave up 7 bases, with 14 bases separating them. CDR3: CASSPGLLGNEQFF. The CDR3 coding sequence is TGCGCCAGCAGCCCCGGACTTCTCGGGAATGAGCAGTTCTTC.

The chain couples TRBV6-6 to TRBJ2-5; 9 nucleotides line up with TRBD1. The length of the CDR3 is 14 residues. Germline CDR1 MNHNY, CDR2 SVGAGI (reference sequence). The junction had 7 bases not matched to a gene; V was cut back by 6 bases and J by 5 bases. The CDR3 nucleotides are TGTGCCAGCAGCCTGGGACAGGGATCGGAGACCCAGTACTTC. The encoded protein is CASSLGQGSETQYF.

The chain joins TRBV6-5 to TRBJ2-7; perhaps TRBD1 as D (5 bases). V gave up 5 bases and J gave up 6 bases, with 17 bases separating them. The CDR3 is made up of 14 amino acids. Germline V lookup: CDR1 MNHEY, CDR2 SVGAGI. CDR3 in DNA: TGTGCCAGCAGTGACGGACACGGAAAGCCCGAGCAGTACTTC. As protein: CASSDGHGKPEQYF.

This clonotype was recorded a few times. The chain recombines TRBV6-1 with TRBJ2-5, with no clear D. V shed 1 base and J shed 1 base, with 7 bases lying between them. Germline lookup yields CDR1 MNHNS and CDR2 SASEGT. The CDR3 has 14 amino acids. CDR3 nucleotide sequence: TGTGCCAGCAGTGAAGGGCCGGTCCAAGAGACCCAGTACTTC. Its translation is CASSEGPVQETQYF.

This clonotype was seen a few times. The rearrangement uses TRBV6-5 and TRBJ1-5; no firm D call. V lost 0 bases, J lost 11 bases, and 14 bases lay in between. From germline, CDR1 is MNHEY and CDR2 SVGAGI. This CDR3 comprises 14 residues. The CDR3 DNA reads as TGTGCCAGCAGTTACTCTACGGCAGATCTGACCCAGCATTTT. Amino acids: CASSYSTADLTQHF.

The J gene is TRBJ2-5, the V gene TRBV12-3 or TRBV12-4, with D perhaps being TRBD1 or TRBD2 (5 bases each). This CDR3 region has 13 residues. Trimming cost V 5 bases and J 5 bases, with 12 bases left between them. The CDR3: CASSLRGVETQYF. The CDR3 DNA is TGTGCCAGCAGTCTTCGAGGGGTTGAGACCCAGTACTTC.

In this sample, this clonotype turned up a few times. The CDR3 region has the DNA TGTGCCAGCAGCTCAGGACCCTGGGCCCCTGGCTACACCTTC. Translated, it gives CASSSGPWAPGYTF. V and J are TRBV7-8 and TRBJ1-2, with D uncertain. V was cut by 4 bases and J by 7 bases, with 16 bases left in between. CDR1 SGHVS and CDR2 FQNEAQ come from the germline V gene. The CDR3 runs to 14 residues.

The table lists this clonotype with a few counts. This rearrangement joins TRBV19 to TRBJ1-3; D remains ambiguous. The CDR3 covers 15 residues. V lost 5 bases to trimming and J lost 6 bases, with 17 bases between them. Germline assignment: CDR1 LNHDA and CDR2 SQIVND (reference sequence). The CDR3 nucleotides read TGTGCCAGTAGTCTGACATCGTATGGCGAAAACACCATATATTTT. Protein product: CASSLTSYGENTIYF.